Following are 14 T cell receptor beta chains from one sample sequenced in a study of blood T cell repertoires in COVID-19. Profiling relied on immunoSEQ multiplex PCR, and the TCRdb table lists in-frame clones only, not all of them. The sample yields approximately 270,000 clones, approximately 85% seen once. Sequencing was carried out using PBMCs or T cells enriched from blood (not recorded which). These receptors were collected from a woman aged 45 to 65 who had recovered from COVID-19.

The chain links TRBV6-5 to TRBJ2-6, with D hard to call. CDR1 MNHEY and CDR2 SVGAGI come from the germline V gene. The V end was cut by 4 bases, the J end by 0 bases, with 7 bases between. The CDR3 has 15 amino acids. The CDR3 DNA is TGTGCCAGCAGTTCACAGATCTCTGGGGCCAACGTCCTGACTTTC. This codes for CASSSQISGANVLTF.

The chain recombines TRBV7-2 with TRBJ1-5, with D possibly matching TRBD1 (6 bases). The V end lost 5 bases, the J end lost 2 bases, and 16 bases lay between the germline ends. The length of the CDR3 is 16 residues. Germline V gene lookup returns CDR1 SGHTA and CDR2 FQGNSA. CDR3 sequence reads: CASSEQQGFGNQPQHF. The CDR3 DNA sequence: TGTGCCAGCAGCGAACAACAGGGCTTTGGCAATCAGCCCCAGCATTTT.

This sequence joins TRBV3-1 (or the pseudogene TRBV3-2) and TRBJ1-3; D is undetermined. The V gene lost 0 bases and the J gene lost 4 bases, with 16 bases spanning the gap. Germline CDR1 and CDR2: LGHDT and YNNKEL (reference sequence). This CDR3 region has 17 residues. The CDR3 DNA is TGTGCCAGCAGCCAAGATGGGTCATTCTCGGGAGGAAACACCATATATTTT. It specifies CASSQDGSFSGGNTIYF.

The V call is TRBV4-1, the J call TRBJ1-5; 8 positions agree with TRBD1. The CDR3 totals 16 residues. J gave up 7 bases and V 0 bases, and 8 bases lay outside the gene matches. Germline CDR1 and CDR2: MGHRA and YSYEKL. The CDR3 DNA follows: TGCGCCAGCAGCCAAGATGCCAGGGGGCTAGGACAGCCCCAGCATTTT. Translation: CASSQDARGLGQPQHF.

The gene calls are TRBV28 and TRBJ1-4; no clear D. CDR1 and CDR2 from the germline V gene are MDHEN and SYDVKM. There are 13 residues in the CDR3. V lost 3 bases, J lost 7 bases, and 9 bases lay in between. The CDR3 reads CASSFNSFEKLFF. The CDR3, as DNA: TGTGCCAGCAGTTTTAACAGTTTTGAAAAACTGTTTTTT.

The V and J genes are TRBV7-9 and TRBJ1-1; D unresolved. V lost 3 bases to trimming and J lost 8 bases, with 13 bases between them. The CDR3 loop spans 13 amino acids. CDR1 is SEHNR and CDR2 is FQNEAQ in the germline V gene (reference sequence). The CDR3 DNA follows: TGTGCCAGCAGCTTCGCCGCCCCGGGGGAAGCTTTCTTT. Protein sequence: CASSFAAPGEAFF.

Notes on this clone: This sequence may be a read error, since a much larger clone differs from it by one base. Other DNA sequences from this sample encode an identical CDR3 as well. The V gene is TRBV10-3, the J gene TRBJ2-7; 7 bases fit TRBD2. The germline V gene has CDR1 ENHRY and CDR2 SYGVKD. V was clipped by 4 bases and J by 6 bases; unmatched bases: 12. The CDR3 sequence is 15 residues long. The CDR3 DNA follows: TGTGCCATCAGTGCGACTAGTGGGAGGGTAGCCGAGCAGTACTTC. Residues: CAISATSGRVAEQYF.

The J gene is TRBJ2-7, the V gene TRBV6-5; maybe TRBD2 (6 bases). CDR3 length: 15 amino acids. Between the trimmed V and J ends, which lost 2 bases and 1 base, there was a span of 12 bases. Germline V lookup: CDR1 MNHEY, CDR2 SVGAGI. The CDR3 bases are TGTGCCAGCAGTTACCTCAGTGGAGGGTCCTACGAGCAGTACTTC. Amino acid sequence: CASSYLSGGSYEQYF.

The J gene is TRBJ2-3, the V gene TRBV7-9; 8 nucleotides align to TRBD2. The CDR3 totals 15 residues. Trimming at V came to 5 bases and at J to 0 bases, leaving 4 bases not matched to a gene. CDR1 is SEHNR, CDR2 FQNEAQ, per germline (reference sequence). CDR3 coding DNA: TGTGCCAGCAGCAGAACTAGCGGTAGCACAGATACGCAGTATTTT. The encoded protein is CASSRTSGSTDTQYF.

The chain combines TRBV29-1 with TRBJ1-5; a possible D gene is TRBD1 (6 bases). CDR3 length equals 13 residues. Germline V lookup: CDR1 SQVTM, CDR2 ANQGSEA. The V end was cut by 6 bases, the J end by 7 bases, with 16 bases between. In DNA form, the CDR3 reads TGCAGCGTCCGAGATAACAGGGACCAGCCCCAGCATTTT. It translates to CSVRDNRDQPQHF.

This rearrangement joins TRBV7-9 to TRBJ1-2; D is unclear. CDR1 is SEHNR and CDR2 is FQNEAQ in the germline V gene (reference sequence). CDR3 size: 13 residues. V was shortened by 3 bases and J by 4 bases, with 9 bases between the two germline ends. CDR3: CASSFSGLYGYTF. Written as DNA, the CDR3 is TGTGCCAGCAGCTTTTCCGGTCTCTATGGCTACACCTTC.

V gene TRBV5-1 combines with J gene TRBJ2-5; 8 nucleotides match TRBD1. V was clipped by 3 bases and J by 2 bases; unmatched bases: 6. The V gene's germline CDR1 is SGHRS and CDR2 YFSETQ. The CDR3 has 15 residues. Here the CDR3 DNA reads TGCGCCAGCAGCTCCGGGACAGGACCACAAGAGACCCAGTACTTC. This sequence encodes CASSSGTGPQETQYF.

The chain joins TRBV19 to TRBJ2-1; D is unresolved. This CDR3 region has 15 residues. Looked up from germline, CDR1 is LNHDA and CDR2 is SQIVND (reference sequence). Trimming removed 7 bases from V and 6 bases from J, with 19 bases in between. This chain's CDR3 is CASNQPMAGANEQFF. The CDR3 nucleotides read TGTGCCAGTAACCAGCCAATGGCAGGTGCCAATGAGCAGTTCTTC.

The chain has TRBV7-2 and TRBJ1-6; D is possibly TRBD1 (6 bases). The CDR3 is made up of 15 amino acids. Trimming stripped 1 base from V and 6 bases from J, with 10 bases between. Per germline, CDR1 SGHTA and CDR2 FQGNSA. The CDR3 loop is CASSLEWTVNSPLHF. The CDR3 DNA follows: TGTGCCAGCAGCTTAGAATGGACAGTTAATTCACCCCTCCACTTT. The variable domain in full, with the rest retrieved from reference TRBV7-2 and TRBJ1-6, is GAGVSQSPSNKVTEKGKDVELRCDPISGHTALYWYRQSLGQGLEFLIYFQGNSAPDKSGLPSDRFSAERTGGSVSTLTIQRTQQEDSAVYLCASSLEWTVNSPLHFGNGTRLTVT.